The TCR beta chain described here comes from a study of technical replicates of blood from a few donors. Profiled with immunoSEQ multiplex PCR; TCRdb holds only in-frame clones, not every one. The sample consists of about 75,000 clones, roughly nine tenths of them appearing once. The CDR3 covers 16 residues. Germline loops: CDR1 LGHNA, CDR2 YSLEER. V dropped 1 base and J dropped 0 bases, with 9 bases sitting between them. This TCR came from a human donor in good health. Some clones in this sample may be carry-over from other donors' samples. J is TRBJ1-4 and V is TRBV4-3; D is perhaps TRBD1 (6 bases). Sequenced material: PBMCs. The CDR3 reads CASSQGGQTTNEKLFF. The DNA for the CDR3 is TGCGCCAGCAGCCAAGGGGGGCAGACAACTAATGAAAAACTGTTTTTT.